Following are 2 T cell receptor beta chains from one sample sequenced in a study of siplizumab effects on memory and regulatory T cells. Repertoires were generated with immunoSEQ multiplex PCR, while TCRdb's copy carries only in-frame clones and drops some. The sample has more than 90,000 clones; around 90% are singletons. Sequencing input: non-Treg CD4+ T cells sorted from blood. Source of these receptors: a human donor in good health.

V usage is TRBV19 and J usage is TRBJ2-6; 12 bases align to TRBD2. The junction had 9 bases not matched to a gene; V was cut back by 5 bases and J by 1 base. Per germline, CDR1 LNHDA and CDR2 SQIVND (reference sequence). The CDR3 runs 19 residues. The CDR3 DNA sequence: TGTGCCAGTAGTCAGGCATTAGGACTAGCGGGATCTGGGGCCAACGTCCTGACTTTC. The encoded protein is CASSQALGLAGSGANVLTF.

This clone was seen a single time. The chain couples TRBV5-1 to TRBJ2-1; 11 nucleotides match TRBD2. Germline lookup yields CDR1 SGHRS and CDR2 YFSETQ. The V gene end was trimmed by 5 bases and the J gene end by 5 bases; junction bases not matched to a gene: 0. CDR3 size: 13 residues. The CDR3 loop reads CASRGLADNEQFF. The CDR3 DNA reads as TGCGCCAGCAGGGGACTAGCGGACAATGAGCAGTTCTTC.